This T cell receptor (beta chain) appears in the sequencing data of a study of CD8 T cells in Susac syndrome. Reverse transcription of roughly 0.5 to 1 ug RNA was carried out with random hexamers. An immunoSEQ multiplex PCR generated amplified TCR beta CDR3 products spanning 54 Vbeta and 13 Jbeta. TCRdb itself ran the immunoSEQ multiplex PCR reads through MiXCR, one entry per CDR3 protein. The data hold approximately 130,000 distinct CDR3 sequences, with more than 75% observed a single time. TCR beta sequences were obtained from blood CD8+ and CD4+ T cells. Findings and limits, study-wide: It was acknowledged by the study that relatively few individuals were included in its TCR sequencing and HLA analysis.

Germline V gene lookup returns CDR1 GTSNPN and CDR2 SVGIG (reference sequence). V shed 5 bases and J 2 bases; nucleotides not matched to a gene: 3. The CDR3 is 12 residues long. With regard to this clonotype: Antigen specificity is unknown.

This TCR derives from a human donor with multiple sclerosis. What was sequenced was CD8+ T cells from PBMCs. The V call is TRBV30, the J call TRBJ2-7; 7 bases are shared with TRBD1. The CDR3 bases are TGTGCCTGGGGGACAGACACCTACGAGCAGTACTTC. Protein product: CAWGTDTYEQYF.